The rows below give T cell receptor beta chains drawn from one sample of a study of blood T cell repertoires in COVID-19. TCRdb keeps only in-frame clones here, not all; method: immunoSEQ multiplex PCR. The data hold around 170,000 clones, with about 91% observed a single time. The sample was peripheral blood. The source is a woman aged 25-40 years with acute or convalescent COVID-19. CDR3s include the opening cysteine and the closing phenylalanine or tryptophan. Fields, in order: V gene, J gene, CDR3 protein.

TRBV5-1,TRBJ1-2,CASSSYRDREGYTF
TRBV2,TRBJ1-5,CATQPGTGTQPQHF
TRBV20-1,TRBJ2-7,CSASTRATHYEQYF
TRBV3-1/TRBV3-2,TRBJ1-3,CASSQYGAQAGNTIYF
TRBV27,TRBJ2-7,CASSTNTKGQYEQYF
TRBV5-1,TRBJ2-7,CASSLGQGITGQYF
TRBV24-1,TRBJ2-3,CAGAGTFSTDTQYF
TRBV30,TRBJ1-1,CAWFGKSTSMNTEAFF
TRBV24-1,TRBJ2-1,CATSDGGGFYNEQFF
TRBV29-1,TRBJ2-7,CSASGTDPYEQYF
TRBV25-1,TRBJ1-2,CASSERGSNSYYGYTF